The entry that follows covers one TCR beta chain sequence. Original analysis: The assay estimated nucleated cells by amplifying reference gene primers. Some clones are missing from TCRdb's copy, which holds only in-frame ones; the method was immunoSEQ multiplex PCR. The V and J calls and clone size are taken from that table; D and trimming were inferred from the DNA. The data show under 150,000 clones, 80% to 85% seen once. The data originate from a study of blood T cell repertoires in COVID-19. The wider study: COVID-19 samples, acute and convalescent, were from the United States, Italy and Spain. The analysed material was cDNA or gDNA that came from T cells, B-cell-depleted T cells, or PBMCs.

The specimen was peripheral blood. The origin of this receptor is a woman aged 55-75 years with acute or convalescent COVID-19.

The CDR3 here is CASRRREFSDTQYF. DNA for the CDR3: TGTGCCAGTAGGCGGCGGGAGTTTTCAGATACGCAGTATTTT. The rearrangement joins TRBV19 to TRBJ2-3; 7 bases match TRBD2. The germline CDR1 and CDR2 sequences are LNHDA and SQIVND (reference sequence). V lost 6 bases to trimming and J lost 4 bases; unmatched junction nucleotides: 7. The CDR3 has 14 amino acids.